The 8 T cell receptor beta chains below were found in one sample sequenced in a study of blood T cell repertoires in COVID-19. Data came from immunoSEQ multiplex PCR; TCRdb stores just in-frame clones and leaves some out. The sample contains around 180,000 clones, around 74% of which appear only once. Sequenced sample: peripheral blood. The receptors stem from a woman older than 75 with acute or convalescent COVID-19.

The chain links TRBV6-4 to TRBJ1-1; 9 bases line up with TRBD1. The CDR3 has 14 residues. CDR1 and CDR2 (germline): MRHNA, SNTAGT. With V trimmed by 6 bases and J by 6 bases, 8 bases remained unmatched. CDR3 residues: CASRGGQGSPEAFF. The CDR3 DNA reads TGTGCCAGCAGGGGTGGACAGGGGTCACCTGAAGCTTTCTTT.

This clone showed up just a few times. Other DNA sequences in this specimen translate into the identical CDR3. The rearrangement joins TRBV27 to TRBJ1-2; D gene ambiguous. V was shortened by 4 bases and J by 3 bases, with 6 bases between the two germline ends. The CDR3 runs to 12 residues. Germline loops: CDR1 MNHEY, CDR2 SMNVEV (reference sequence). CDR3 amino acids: CASSSGHYGYTF. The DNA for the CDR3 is TGTGCCAGCAGTTCGGGTCACTATGGCTACACCTTC.

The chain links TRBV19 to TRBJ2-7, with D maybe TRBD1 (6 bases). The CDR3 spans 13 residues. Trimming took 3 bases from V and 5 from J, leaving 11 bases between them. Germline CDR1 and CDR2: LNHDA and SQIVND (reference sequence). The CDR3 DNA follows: TGTGCCAGTAGTATCACAGGGCCCGACGAGCAGTACTTC. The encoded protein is CASSITGPDEQYF.

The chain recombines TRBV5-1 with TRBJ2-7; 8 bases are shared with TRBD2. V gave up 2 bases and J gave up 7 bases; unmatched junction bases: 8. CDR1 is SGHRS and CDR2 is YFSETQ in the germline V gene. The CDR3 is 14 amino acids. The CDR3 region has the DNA TGCGCCAGCAGCTTAGGCGGGGGGCGCGTAGAGCAGTACTTC. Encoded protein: CASSLGGGRVEQYF.

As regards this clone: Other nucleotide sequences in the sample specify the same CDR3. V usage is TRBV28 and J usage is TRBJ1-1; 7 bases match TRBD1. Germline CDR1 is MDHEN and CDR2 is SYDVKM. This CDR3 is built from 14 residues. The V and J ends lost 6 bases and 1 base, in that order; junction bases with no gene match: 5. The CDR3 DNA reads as TGTGCCAGCAGAACAGGGACAGCGAACACTGAAGCTTTCTTT. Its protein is CASRTGTANTEAFF. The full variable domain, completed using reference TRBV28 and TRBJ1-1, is DVKVTQSSRYLVKRTGEKVFLECVQDMDHENMFWYRQDPGLGLRLIYFSYDVKMKEKGDIPEGYSVSREKKERFSLILESASTNQTSMYLCASRTGTANTEAFFGQGTRLTVV.

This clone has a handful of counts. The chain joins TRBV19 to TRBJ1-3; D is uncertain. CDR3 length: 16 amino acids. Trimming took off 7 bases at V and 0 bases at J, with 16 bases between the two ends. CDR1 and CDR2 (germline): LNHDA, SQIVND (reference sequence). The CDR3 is CASTTGGTLSGNTIYF. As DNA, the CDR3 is TGTGCCAGTACCACCGGCGGCACCCTCTCTGGAAACACCATATATTTT.

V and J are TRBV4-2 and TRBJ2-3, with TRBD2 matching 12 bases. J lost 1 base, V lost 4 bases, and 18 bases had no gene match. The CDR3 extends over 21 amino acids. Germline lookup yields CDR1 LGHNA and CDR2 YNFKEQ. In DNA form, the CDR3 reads TGTGCCAGCAGCCCAGCCTGGGGGACTAGCGGGCCCGTAGGGCGCACAGATACGCAGTATTTT. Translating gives CASSPAWGTSGPVGRTDTQYF.

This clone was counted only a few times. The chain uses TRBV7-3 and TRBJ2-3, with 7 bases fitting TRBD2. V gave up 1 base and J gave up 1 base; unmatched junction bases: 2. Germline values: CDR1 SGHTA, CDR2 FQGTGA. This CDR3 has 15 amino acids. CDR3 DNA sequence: TGTGCCAGCAGCTTAAGCGGGAGCGGCACAGATACGCAGTATTTT. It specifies CASSLSGSGTDTQYF.